These 24 T cell receptor beta chains were all obtained from the same sample, sequenced in a study of shared clonotypes between healthy human individuals. Data came from immunoSEQ multiplex PCR; TCRdb stores just in-frame clones and leaves some out. The sample holds hundreds of thousands of clones, around 87% seen once. Sample: memory CD8+ T cells sorted from blood. Subset here: CD45RO+ cells pooled with CCR7-negative TemRA cells. The receptors shown here come from a man aged 18-30 years in good health.

This CDR3 is CAWTPGVMTESNQPQHF. The CDR3 region has the DNA TGTGCCTGGACCCCAGGGGTGATGACAGAGAGCAATCAGCCCCAGCATTTT. The gene calls are TRBV30 and TRBJ1-5, with D maybe TRBD1 (6 bases). The ends were cut back, 4 bases at V and 1 base at J, with 20 bases in the middle. The CDR3 is made up of 17 amino acids. The germline gives CDR1 GTSNPN, CDR2 SVGIG (reference sequence).

The chain combines TRBV5-1 with TRBJ1-1; 8 bases are a match to TRBD1. This CDR3 contains 13 residues. The germline CDR1 and CDR2 sequences are SGHRS and YFSETQ. The junction had 4 bases not matched to a gene; V was cut back by 4 bases and J by 5 bases. The chain's CDR3 is CASSPDRETEAFF. The CDR3 DNA sequence: TGCGCCAGCAGCCCGGACAGGGAGACTGAAGCTTTCTTT.

V is TRBV7-9 and J is TRBJ2-7, with D tentatively TRBD2 (5 bases). The CDR3 sequence is 14 residues long. The V gene lost 3 bases and the J gene lost 5 bases, with 14 bases spanning the gap. Germline V gene sequence: CDR1 SEHNR, CDR2 FQNEAQ (reference sequence). CDR3 amino acids: CASSFLNVGDEQYF. The CDR3 nucleotides are TGTGCCAGCAGCTTCCTTAACGTCGGGGACGAGCAGTACTTC.

This chain links TRBV6-6 with TRBJ1-5; D might be TRBD1 (5 bases). The CDR3 spans 14 residues. The V gene lost 5 bases and the J gene lost 1 base, with 9 bases spanning the gap. Germline CDR1 and CDR2: MNHNY and SVGAGI (reference sequence). The DNA for the CDR3 is TGTGCCAGCAGTATACGGGGGAGCAATCAGCCCCAGCATTTT. Its protein is CASSIRGSNQPQHF.

The chain combines TRBV18 with TRBJ2-1, with 11 bases identical to TRBD2. Trimming cost V 3 bases and J 10 bases; bases outside gene matches: 5. The CDR3 runs 14 residues. CDR1 and CDR2 from the germline V gene are KGHSH and LQKENI. The CDR3 nucleotides are TGTGCCAGCTCACCGTCGACTAGCGGGGTGGAGCAGTTCTTC. This translates into CASSPSTSGVEQFF.

The rearrangement uses TRBV30 and TRBJ2-3; D unclear. The CDR3 has 15 amino acids. Germline CDR1 reads GTSNPN; CDR2 reads SVGIG (reference sequence). V was cut by 0 bases and J by 5 bases, with 15 bases left in between. This CDR3 is CAWSVMDLGKDTQYF. In nucleotides, the CDR3 is TGTGCCTGGAGTGTAATGGATTTGGGGAAAGATACGCAGTATTTT.

This clone was counted only a few times. The chain recombines TRBV28 with TRBJ2-1, with 11 bases identical to TRBD2. CDR3 length equals 17 residues. V trimming: 4 bases; J trimming: 3 bases; junction bases outside the gene matches: 8. Germline V gene data show CDR1 as MDHEN and CDR2 as SYDVKM. The CDR3 coding sequence is TGTGCCAGCAGTTCACCCGGGACTAGCGGTCTCTACAATGAGCAGTTCTTC. This encodes CASSSPGTSGLYNEQFF.

The V gene is TRBV6-5, the J gene TRBJ2-5; D assignment may be TRBD1 or TRBD2 (5 bases each). Trimming removed 2 bases at V and 9 bases at J, with 19 bases between. Germline V gene data show CDR1 as MNHEY and CDR2 as SVGAGI. This CDR3 spans 15 amino acids. The DNA of the CDR3 is TGTGCCAGCAGTTACCGGGCTGGGACGCTTGGGGCCCAGTACTTC. Translation gives CASSYRAGTLGAQYF.

The chain is built from TRBV5-1 and TRBJ1-2; perhaps TRBD1 as D (6 bases). Trimming took off 2 bases at V and 7 bases at J, with 18 bases between the two ends. There are 15 residues in the CDR3. Germline-derived CDR1 and CDR2 are SGHRS and YFSETQ. CDR3 sequence (DNA): TGCGCCAGCAGCTTATGGGACAACTACGGAGGTGGCTACACCTTC. Its translation: CASSLWDNYGGGYTF.

The V and J genes are TRBV27 and TRBJ2-1; perhaps D is TRBD1 or TRBD2 (5 bases each). Germline-derived CDR1 and CDR2 are MNHEY and SMNVEV (reference sequence). The CDR3 consists of 15 residues. With 3 bases removed from V and 3 bases from J, the gap between germline ends came to 12 bases. CDR3 nucleotide sequence: TGTGCCAGCAGTTTGAGACGAGGGGTCTACAATGAGCAGTTCTTC. Translation gives CASSLRRGVYNEQFF.

V and J are TRBV6-6 and TRBJ1-2; possibly TRBD1 for D (6 bases). Deletions cut 6 bases from V and 4 bases from J, with 15 bases between. This CDR3 region has 14 residues. CDR1 MNHNY and CDR2 SVGAGI come from the germline V gene (reference sequence). This chain's CDR3 is CASSLGGTSYGYTF. In nucleotides, the CDR3 is TGTGCCAGCAGCCTAGGGGGGACAAGCTATGGCTACACCTTC.

This clone has only a few counts. This chain uses TRBV7-9 with TRBJ1-1; unclear D gene. Germline CDR1 reads SEHNR; CDR2 reads FQNEAQ (reference sequence). The length of the CDR3 is 13 residues. V was pared by 8 bases and J by 4 bases, with 14 bases between. CDR3 sequence: CASFASSFTEAFF. Here the CDR3 DNA reads TGTGCCAGCTTCGCCTCCTCGTTCACTGAAGCTTTCTTT.

This clone is classed as medium-sized (0.01 to 0.1%). The V gene is TRBV7-8, the J gene TRBJ1-5; TRBD1 agrees at 8 bases. V lost 5 bases and J lost 6; bases outside the gene matches: 9. Germline assignment: CDR1 SGHVS and CDR2 FQNEAQ. The CDR3 is 15 amino acids. CDR3 amino acids: CASSTRQGPSQPQHF. The CDR3 nucleotides read TGTGCCAGCAGCACTCGACAGGGGCCGAGTCAGCCCCAGCATTTT.

The chain joins TRBV5-4 to TRBJ1-5, with TRBD1 as a possible D gene (6 bases). The CDR3 consists of 13 residues. CDR1 and CDR2 from the germline V gene are SGHNT and YYREEE (reference sequence). Trimming stripped 4 bases from V and 4 bases from J, with 9 bases between. This chain's CDR3 is CASSRDKNQPQHF. DNA of the CDR3: TGTGCCAGCAGCCGGGACAAGAATCAGCCCCAGCATTTT. Combining the CDR3 with reference TRBV5-4 and TRBJ1-5 gives the whole variable domain ETGVTQSPTHLIKTRGQQVTLRCSSQSGHNTVSWYQQALGQGPQFIFQYYREEENGRGNFPPRFSGLQFPNYSSELNVNALELDDSALYLCASSRDKNQPQHFGDGTRLSIL.

This clone was seen a single time. V and J are TRBV13 and TRBJ1-1; D call uncertain. The CDR3 has 14 residues. The germline gives CDR1 PRHDT, CDR2 FYEKMQ (reference sequence). V lost 4 bases and J lost 1, with 10 bases in between. CDR3 residues: CASSSWMGNTEAFF. Here the CDR3 DNA reads TGTGCCAGCAGCTCTTGGATGGGGAACACTGAAGCTTTCTTT.

V is TRBV29-1 and J is TRBJ1-2; TRBD1 might be the D (5 bases). This CDR3 spans 15 amino acids. The V gene lost 1 base and the J gene lost 2 bases, with 14 bases spanning the gap. CDR1 is SQVTM and CDR2 is ANQGSEA in the germline V gene. DNA of the CDR3: TGCAGCGTTGAAGCCTGGCAGGAGGGGAACTATGGCTACACCTTC. Protein product: CSVEAWQEGNYGYTF.

The rearrangement uses TRBV28 and TRBJ1-2; TRBD1 might be the D (5 bases). The CDR3 runs to 14 residues. V was shortened by 4 bases and J by 8 bases, with 17 bases between the two germline ends. The germline V gene encodes CDR1 MDHEN and CDR2 SYDVKM. CDR3: CASSSPGVGVGYTF. DNA for the CDR3: TGTGCCAGCAGTTCCCCGGGCGTGGGGGTCGGCTACACCTTC.

This rearrangement joins TRBV19 to TRBJ2-2, with a tentative D call TRBD1 (5 bases). The CDR3 contains 15 residues. Germline V gene lookup returns CDR1 LNHDA and CDR2 SQIVND (reference sequence). The V end lost 7 bases, the J end lost 3 bases, and 15 bases lay between the germline ends. The CDR3 nucleotides read TGTGCCAGTATTGCCGAGACAGACTACACCGGGGAGCTGTTTTTT. It codes for CASIAETDYTGELFF.

The V call is TRBV4-3, the J call TRBJ1-1; D call uncertain. CDR3 length: 14 residues. Germline-derived CDR1 and CDR2 are LGHNA and YSLEER. The V and J ends lost 1 base and 3 bases respectively, with 9 bases between them. The CDR3 nucleotides are TGCGCCAGCAGCCAAGGGCGTTCGGACACTGAAGCTTTCTTT. It translates to CASSQGRSDTEAFF.

The rearrangement joins TRBV5-4 to TRBJ2-7; 9 positions match TRBD1. Per germline, CDR1 SGHNT and CDR2 YYREEE (reference sequence). There are 16 residues in the CDR3. V was clipped by 4 bases and J by 4 bases; unmatched bases: 12. CDR3: CASSPSTGGESYEQYF. CDR3 sequence (DNA): TGTGCCAGCAGCCCATCCACAGGGGGCGAGAGTTACGAGCAGTACTTC.

The gene calls are TRBV7-2 and TRBJ2-1; 12 nucleotides align to TRBD2. This CDR3 has 16 residues. CDR1 and CDR2 (germline): SGHTA, FQGNSA. V shed 5 bases and J 8 bases; nucleotides not matched to a gene: 10. The CDR3: CASSPQLAGGPYEQFF. CDR3 bases: TGTGCCAGCAGCCCACAGCTAGCGGGAGGGCCCTATGAGCAGTTCTTC.

This clone was seen a single time. The chain links TRBV5-4 to TRBJ2-3; TRBD2 aligns across 12 bases. V dropped 0 bases and J dropped 0; count of bases not matched to a gene: 8. In germline, CDR1 is SGHNT, CDR2 YYREEE (reference sequence). The CDR3 length is 19 residues. This CDR3 is CASSLATSGGLTSTDTQYF. The CDR3 DNA reads as TGTGCCAGCAGCTTGGCGACTAGCGGGGGACTAACCAGCACAGATACGCAGTATTTT.

This chain uses TRBV11-3 with TRBJ1-4; D possibly corresponds to TRBD1 (5 bases). The V and J ends lost 5 bases and 5 bases respectively, with 18 bases between them. CDR1 and CDR2 (germline): SGHNT, YENEEA. The CDR3 loop spans 16 amino acids. CDR3 in amino acids: CASSPMSQGRNEKLFF. CDR3 DNA sequence: TGTGCCAGCAGCCCCATGTCTCAGGGACGAAATGAAAAACTGTTTTTT.

The V call is TRBV10-3, the J call TRBJ1-2, with TRBD1 as a possible D gene (5 bases). From germline, CDR1 is ENHRY and CDR2 SYGVKD. This CDR3 has 14 residues. The V end was cut by 2 bases, the J end by 3 bases, with 10 bases between. The chain's CDR3 is CAISEGARDYGYTF. Written as DNA, the CDR3 is TGTGCCATCAGTGAGGGGGCCAGGGACTATGGCTACACCTTC.